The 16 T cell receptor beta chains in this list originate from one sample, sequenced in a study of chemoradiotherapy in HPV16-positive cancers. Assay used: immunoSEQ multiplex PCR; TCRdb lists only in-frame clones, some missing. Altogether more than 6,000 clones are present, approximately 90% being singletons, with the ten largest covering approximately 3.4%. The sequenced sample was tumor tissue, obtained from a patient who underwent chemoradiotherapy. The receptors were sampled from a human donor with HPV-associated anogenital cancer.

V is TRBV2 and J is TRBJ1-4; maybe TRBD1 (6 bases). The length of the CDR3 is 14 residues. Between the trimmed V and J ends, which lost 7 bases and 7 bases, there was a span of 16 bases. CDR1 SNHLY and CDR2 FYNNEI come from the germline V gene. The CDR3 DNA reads TGTGCCAGCATTTATGGGGGGCGGAGTGAAAAACTGTTTTTT. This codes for CASIYGGRSEKLFF.

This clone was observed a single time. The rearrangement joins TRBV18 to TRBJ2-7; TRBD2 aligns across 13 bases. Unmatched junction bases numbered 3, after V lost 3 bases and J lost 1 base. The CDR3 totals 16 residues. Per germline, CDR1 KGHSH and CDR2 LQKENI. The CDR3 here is CASSPRTSGSSYEQYF. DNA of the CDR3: TGTGCCAGCTCACCGAGGACTAGCGGGAGTTCCTACGAGCAGTACTTC.

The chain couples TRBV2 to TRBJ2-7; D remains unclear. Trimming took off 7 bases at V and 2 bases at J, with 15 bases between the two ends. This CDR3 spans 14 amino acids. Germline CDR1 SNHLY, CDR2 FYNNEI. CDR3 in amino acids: CASNSVRTAYEQYF. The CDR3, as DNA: TGTGCCAGCAATTCCGTCCGTACTGCCTACGAGCAGTACTTC.

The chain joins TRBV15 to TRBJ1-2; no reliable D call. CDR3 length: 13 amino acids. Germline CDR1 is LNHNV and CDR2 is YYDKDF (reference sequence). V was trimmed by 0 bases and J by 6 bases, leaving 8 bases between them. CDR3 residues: CATSREGRHGYTF. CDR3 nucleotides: TGTGCCACCAGCAGAGAGGGGAGGCATGGCTACACCTTC.

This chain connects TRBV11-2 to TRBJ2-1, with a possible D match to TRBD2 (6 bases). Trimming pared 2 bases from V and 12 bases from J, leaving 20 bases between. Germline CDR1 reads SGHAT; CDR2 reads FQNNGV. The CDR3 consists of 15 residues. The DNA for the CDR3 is TGTGCCAGCAGCTTAAATAGCGGCATCCCCCTGGGGCAGTTCTTC. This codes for CASSLNSGIPLGQFF.

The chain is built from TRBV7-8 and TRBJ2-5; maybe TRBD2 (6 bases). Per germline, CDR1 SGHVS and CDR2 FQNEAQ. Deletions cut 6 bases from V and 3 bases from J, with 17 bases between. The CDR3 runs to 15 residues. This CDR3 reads CASSLLMTSKETQYF. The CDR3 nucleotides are TGTGCCAGCAGTCTATTGATGACTAGTAAAGAGACCCAGTACTTC.

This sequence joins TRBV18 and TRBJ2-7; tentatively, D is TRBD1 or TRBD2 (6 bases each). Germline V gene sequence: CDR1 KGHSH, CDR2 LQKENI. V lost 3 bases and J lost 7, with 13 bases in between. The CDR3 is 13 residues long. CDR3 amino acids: CASSPHLGGEQYF. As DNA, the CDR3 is TGTGCCAGCTCACCTCACCTAGGGGGGGAGCAGTACTTC.

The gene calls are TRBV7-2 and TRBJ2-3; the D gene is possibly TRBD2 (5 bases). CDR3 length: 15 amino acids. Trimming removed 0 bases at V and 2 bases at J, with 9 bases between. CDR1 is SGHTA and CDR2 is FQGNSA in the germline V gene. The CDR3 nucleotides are TGTGCCAGCAGCTTAGCTGGGAGCGTCACAGATACGCAGTATTTT. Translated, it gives CASSLAGSVTDTQYF.

CDR3 DNA: TGTGCCAGCAGGCCCGGGGGCGTTCAAGAGACCCAGTACTTC. Its translation is CASRPGGVQETQYF. The V call is TRBV28, the J call TRBJ2-5; TRBD1 or TRBD2 may be the D gene (6 bases each). CDR3 length: 14 amino acids. The germline CDR1 and CDR2 sequences are MDHEN and SYDVKM. V lost 6 bases, J lost 2 bases, and 13 bases lay in between.

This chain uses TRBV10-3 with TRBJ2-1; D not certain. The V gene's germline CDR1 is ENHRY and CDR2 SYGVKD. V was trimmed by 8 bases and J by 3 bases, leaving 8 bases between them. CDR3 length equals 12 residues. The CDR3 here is CAIANSYNEQFF. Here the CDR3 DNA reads TGTGCCATCGCTAACAGCTACAATGAGCAGTTCTTC.

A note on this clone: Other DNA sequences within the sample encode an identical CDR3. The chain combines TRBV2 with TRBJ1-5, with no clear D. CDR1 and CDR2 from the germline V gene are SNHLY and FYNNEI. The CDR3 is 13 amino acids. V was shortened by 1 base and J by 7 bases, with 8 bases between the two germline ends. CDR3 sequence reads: CASSEEGIQPQHF. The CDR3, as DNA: TGTGCCAGCAGTGAAGAAGGGATCCAGCCCCAGCATTTT.

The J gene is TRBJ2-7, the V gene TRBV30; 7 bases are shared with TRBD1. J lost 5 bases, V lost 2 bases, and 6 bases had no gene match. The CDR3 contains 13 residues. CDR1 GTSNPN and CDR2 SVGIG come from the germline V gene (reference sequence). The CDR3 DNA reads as TGTGCCTGGAGTAAGGGACAGTCAAACGAGCAGTACTTC. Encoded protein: CAWSKGQSNEQYF.

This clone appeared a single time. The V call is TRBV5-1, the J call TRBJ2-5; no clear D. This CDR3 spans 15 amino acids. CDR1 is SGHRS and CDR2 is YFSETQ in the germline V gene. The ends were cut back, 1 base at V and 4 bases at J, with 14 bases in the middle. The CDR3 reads CASSLLFQALETQYF. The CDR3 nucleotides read TGCGCCAGCAGCTTGTTATTCCAAGCGTTAGAGACCCAGTACTTC.

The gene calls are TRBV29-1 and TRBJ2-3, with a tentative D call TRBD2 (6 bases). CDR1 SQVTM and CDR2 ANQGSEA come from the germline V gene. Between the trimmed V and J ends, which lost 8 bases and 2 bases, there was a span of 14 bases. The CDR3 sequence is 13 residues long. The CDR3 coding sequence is TGCAGCACGGGGGAAGGGGCCACAGATACGCAGTATTTT. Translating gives CSTGEGATDTQYF.

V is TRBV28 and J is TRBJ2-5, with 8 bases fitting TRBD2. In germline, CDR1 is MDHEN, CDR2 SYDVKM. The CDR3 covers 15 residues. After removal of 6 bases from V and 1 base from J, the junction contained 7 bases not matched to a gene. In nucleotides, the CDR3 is TGTGCCAGCAGAAGAGCGGGAGAAAGCCAAGAGACCCAGTACTTC. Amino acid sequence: CASRRAGESQETQYF.

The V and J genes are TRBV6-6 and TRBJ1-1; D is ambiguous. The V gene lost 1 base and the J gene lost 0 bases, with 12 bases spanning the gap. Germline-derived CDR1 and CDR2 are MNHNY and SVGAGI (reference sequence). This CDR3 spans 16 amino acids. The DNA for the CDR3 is TGTGCCAGCAGTTACTGGAACGGACGGATGAACACTGAAGCTTTCTTT. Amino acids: CASSYWNGRMNTEAFF.